The sequence of this T cell receptor beta chain was determined in a study of blood T cell repertoires in COVID-19 (dated by TCRdb to 2019 to 2021). Turning to the overall study: The collaborator samples originated in the United States, Italy and Spain and spanned the acute and convalescent phases of COVID-19. Sample metadata almost always included a de-identified subject ID, COVID-19 status, age in years and sex. The prospective study material was composed of cDNA or gDNA derived from T cells, B-cell-depleted T cells, or PBMCs. Where HLA class I and class II types were available, the types were taken from metadata supplied by the sample provider, not from assay-based typing. The repertoires were made available in a free public database intended to serve as a resource for research on the immune response to SARS-CoV-2. The dataset comprised deeply sampled blood TCRbeta repertoires from subjects exposed to, actively infected with, or recovered from COVID-19. Samples came from the ongoing ImmuneRACE study (first 160 participants) plus 1,254 subjects from 6 global collaborators. General findings and caveats noted by the study authors: Clinical and demographic metadata were provided uncurated, with the amount varying by source and participant.

As regards this clone: Its target antigen remains unknown. No much larger clone is present one base from it, and per-base qualities are unavailable.

In Seattle, one collaborating source enrolled patients while the infection was active and tracked those patients longitudinally over the course of disease. Each collaborating institution followed its own protocols to collect whole blood in K2EDTA tubes. For TCRbeta analysis, collaborators shipped samples in one of three forms: frozen whole blood, isolated PBMCs, or DNA extracted from either of those sample types. TCRbeta CDR3 regions were amplified from genomic DNA by means of the immunoSEQ Assay, a bias-controlled multiplex PCR. As for the authors' bioinformatics: The number of nucleated cells in each sample was estimated by amplification of reference gene primers within the assay. To quantify the absolute abundance of each unique TCRbeta CDR3 rearrangement, sequence reads were collapsed and filtered. For each sample, productive Simpson clonality was calculated as the square root of Simpson's diversity index over productive rearrangements. TCRdb re-hosts the immuneACCESS table, in-frame sequences only. Its copies lack some clones; in the studies checked, an unresolved V gene accounts for under half of them, and the cause for the rest is not known. The V and J calls and clone size come from that table; D and trimming were worked out from the DNA. Counted in this sample were 150,000 to 180,000 clones; 65% to 90% of them appeared once. 9.5% to 13% of the sample is held by the ten biggest clonotypes.

Cut back by 3 bases and 2 bases, the V and J ends lie 9 bases apart. Looking up the germline V gene yields CDR1 SGHNT and CDR2 YENEEA. Measured from the cysteine to the phenylalanine, the CDR3 is 14 residues long. The entry retains the CDR3 DNA only, 42 bases that are in frame from base 1. This chain joins TRBV11-3 to TRBJ2-3; no D gene can be assigned with confidence. The clonotype was recovered from a woman aged 60-70 years with COVID-19, enrolled during active disease. The sequenced material came from peripheral blood. CDR3 region: CASSLGSYTDTQYF. The nucleotides are TGTGCCAGCAGCTTGGGCAGTTACACAGATACGCAGTATTTT.